These 13 T cell receptor beta chains came from one sample sequenced in a study of tumor-infiltrating lymphocytes in localized non-small cell lung cancer. Measured with immunoSEQ multiplex PCR; TCRdb has only the in-frame clones, and not every one. The sample lists approximately 17,000 clones, around two thirds occurring once. The sequencing sample was made of lung tumor tissue. The receptors here all came from a human donor with non-small cell lung cancer.

Within the sample, this clone is medium-sized. J is TRBJ1-2 and V is TRBV6-6; D might be TRBD1 (6 bases). Trimming cost V 6 bases and J 4 bases, with 12 bases left between them. The CDR3 contains 13 residues. Germline V gives CDR1 MNHNY, CDR2 SVGAGI (reference sequence). The CDR3 loop reads CASRFTGSYGYTF. The DNA of the CDR3 is TGTGCCAGCAGATTTACAGGGAGCTATGGCTACACCTTC.

This chain joins TRBV5-1 and TRBJ2-7; D perhaps matches TRBD1 (5 bases). CDR3 length equals 15 residues. V lost 3 bases to trimming and J lost 3 bases, with 16 bases between them. CDR1 is SGHRS, CDR2 YFSETQ, per germline. The CDR3 is CASSSSGRVGYEQYF. For the CDR3, the DNA is TGCGCCAGCAGCTCCAGTGGCAGGGTTGGCTACGAGCAGTACTTC.

This rearrangement joins TRBV28 to TRBJ2-7; 11 positions match TRBD2. CDR1 and CDR2 (germline): MDHEN, SYDVKM. The CDR3 length is 14 residues. The junction had 3 bases not matched to a gene; V was cut back by 4 bases and J by 4 bases. The CDR3 is CASSWTSGWYEQYF. CDR3 bases: TGTGCCAGCAGTTGGACTAGCGGGTGGTACGAGCAGTACTTC.

The CDR3 spells CASSLASSENYGYTF. The CDR3 DNA reads TGTGCCAGCAGCTTAGCCTCCTCAGAGAACTATGGCTACACCTTC. This chain uses TRBV7-2 with TRBJ1-2; unclear D gene. The V gene lost 0 bases and the J gene lost 2 bases, with 10 bases spanning the gap. This CDR3 region has 15 residues. Germline V CDR1 and CDR2: SGHTA, FQGNSA.

This clone was counted between two and nine times. The chain links TRBV7-8 to TRBJ2-7, with 7 bases that match TRBD1. CDR1 SGHVS and CDR2 FQNEAQ come from the germline V gene. This CDR3 is 14 amino acids long. The V and J ends lost 1 base and 2 bases, in that order; junction bases with no gene match: 2. This chain's CDR3 is CASSLGDSPYEQYF. As DNA, the CDR3 is TGTGCCAGCAGCTTAGGGGACAGCCCCTACGAGCAGTACTTC.

Comment on this clone: Other DNA sequences from this sample encode an identical CDR3 as well. The V call is TRBV5-1, the J call TRBJ1-3; the match to TRBD1 covers 9 bases. CDR3 length equals 16 residues. Germline CDR1 and CDR2: SGHRS and YFSETQ. The V segment lost 4 bases and the J segment 0 bases; nucleotides outside the gene matches: 5. This CDR3 reads CASSPGTGNSGNTIYF. CDR3 DNA sequence: TGCGCCAGCAGCCCTGGGACAGGGAACTCTGGAAACACCATATATTTT.

This clone was detected only a few times. The chain is built from TRBV4-3 and TRBJ2-4; D ambiguous. Trimming cost V 0 bases and J 6 bases, with 9 bases left between them. The germline gives CDR1 LGHNA, CDR2 YSLEER. CDR3 length: 14 residues. This CDR3 reads CASSQDITRNIQYF. The CDR3 bases are TGCGCCAGCAGCCAAGATATAACAAGAAACATTCAGTACTTC.

This clone was detected a few times. The V gene is TRBV6-1, the J gene TRBJ1-3; 8 positions match TRBD1. The germline V gene encodes CDR1 MNHNS and CDR2 SASEGT. CDR3 length: 15 residues. Trimming removed 6 bases from V and 2 bases from J; junction bases left unmatched: 6. CDR3 sequence reads: CASSGQGFTGNTIYF. The CDR3 nucleotides are TGTGCCAGCAGCGGACAGGGTTTTACTGGAAACACCATATATTTT.

The J gene is TRBJ2-5, the V gene TRBV15; 10 bases are a match to TRBD1. The CDR3 is 16 amino acids. The germline gives CDR1 LNHNV, CDR2 YYDKDF (reference sequence). Trimming removed 0 bases from V and 4 bases from J; junction bases left unmatched: 5. CDR3 amino acids: CATSRDAGQGRETQYF. The CDR3 DNA is TGTGCCACCAGCAGAGATGCGGGACAGGGGAGAGAGACCCAGTACTTC.

In its sample, this clone ranks as medium-sized. This chain links TRBV7-2 with TRBJ1-1; D unresolved. The CDR3 extends over 15 amino acids. Trimming removed 1 base from V and 1 base from J, with 10 bases in between. Germline loops: CDR1 SGHTA, CDR2 FQGNSA. The CDR3 protein is CASSLVGNTNTEAFF. The CDR3 coding sequence is TGTGCCAGCAGCTTAGTAGGTAATACGAACACTGAAGCTTTCTTT.

This clone has only one observation. V and J are TRBV5-4 and TRBJ2-5; no clear D. The CDR3 totals 11 residues. V was clipped by 7 bases and J by 0 bases, with 4 bases between them. Looked up from germline, CDR1 is SGHNT and CDR2 is YYREEE (reference sequence). CDR3: CASGYQETQYF. The CDR3 DNA reads as TGTGCCAGCGGGTACCAAGAGACCCAGTACTTC. Full variable domain (rest looked up from reference TRBV5-4 and TRBJ2-5): ETGVTQSPTHLIKTRGQQVTLRCSSQSGHNTVSWYQQALGQGPQFIFQYYREEENGRGNFPPRFSGLQFPNYSSELNVNALELDDSALYLCASGYQETQYFGPGTRLLVL.

This chain joins TRBV7-9 and TRBJ2-1, with 9 bases lining up with TRBD1. This CDR3 is 15 amino acids long. Germline CDR1 reads SEHNR; CDR2 reads FQNEAQ (reference sequence). V lost 5 bases and J lost 3; bases outside the gene matches: 5. CDR3 DNA sequence: TGTGCCAGCAGCGCCGGACAGGGGCTCTACAATGAGCAGTTCTTC. Protein: CASSAGQGLYNEQFF.

This sequence joins TRBV5-1 and TRBJ1-3, with 7 bases fitting TRBD1. CDR3 length: 14 amino acids. CDR1 is SGHRS, CDR2 YFSETQ, per germline. The ends lost 0 bases at V and 3 bases at J; junction bases unmatched: 0. The CDR3 here is CASSLGQGGNTIYF. Here the CDR3 DNA reads TGCGCCAGCAGCTTGGGACAGGGTGGAAACACCATATATTTT.